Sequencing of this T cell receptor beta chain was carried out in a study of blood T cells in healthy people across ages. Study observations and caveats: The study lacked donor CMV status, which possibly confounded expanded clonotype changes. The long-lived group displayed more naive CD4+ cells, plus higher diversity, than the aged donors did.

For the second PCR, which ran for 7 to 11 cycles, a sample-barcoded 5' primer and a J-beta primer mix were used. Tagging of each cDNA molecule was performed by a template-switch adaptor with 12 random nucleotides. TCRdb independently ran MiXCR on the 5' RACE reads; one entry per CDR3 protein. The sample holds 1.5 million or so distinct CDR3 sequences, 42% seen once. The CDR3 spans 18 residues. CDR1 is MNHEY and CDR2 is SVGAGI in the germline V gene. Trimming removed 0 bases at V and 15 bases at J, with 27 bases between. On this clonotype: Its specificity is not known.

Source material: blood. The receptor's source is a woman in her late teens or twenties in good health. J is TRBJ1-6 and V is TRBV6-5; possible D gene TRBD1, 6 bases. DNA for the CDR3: TGTGCCAGCAGTTACTCGTTCAGGGGAAGCTCCTATAATTTACTCCTCCACTTT. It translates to CASSYSFRGSSYNLLLHF.